This entry is about one T cell receptor (beta chain). J gave up 5 bases and V 3 bases, and 4 bases lay outside the gene matches. This CDR3 spans 14 amino acids. CDR1 and CDR2 from the germline V gene are KGHSH and LQKENI. The data derive from a study of cytomegalovirus exposure and HLA in healthy donors. Amplification used 60 Vbeta primers and 13 Jbeta primers. Method: immunoSEQ multiplex PCR; TCRdb's copy keeps in-frame clones and lacks some. The sample lists some 150,000 clones, 75% to 90% occurring once. The genes are TRBV18 and TRBJ2-5; 9 bases fit TRBD2. Material for sequencing was PBMCs. This receptor was identified in a woman aged 50 to 60 in good health and CMV-seropositive. CDR3 DNA: TGTGCCAGCTCACCTTCCGGACTAGCGGAGACCCAGTACTTC. Protein product: CASSPSGLAETQYF. Drawing the rest from reference TRBV18 and TRBJ2-5, the complete variable domain is NAGVMQNPRHLVRRRGQEARLRCSPMKGHSHVYWYRQLPEEGLKFMVYLQKENIIDESGMPKERFSAEFPKEGPSILRIQQVVRGDSAAYFCASSPSGLAETQYFGPGTRLLVL.